This T cell receptor beta chain was captured by sequencing in a study of shared T cell receptors in the human thymus. Repertoires were generated with immunoSEQ multiplex PCR, while TCRdb's copy carries only in-frame clones and drops some. The table includes 700,000 to 750,000 clones, 80% to 90% detected once. Trimming cost V 0 bases and J 5 bases, with 8 bases left between them. The CDR3 runs 13 residues. CDR1 GTSNPN and CDR2 SVGIG come from the germline V gene (reference sequence). This sample also appeared in a second study, on human thymus T cells. That paper adds: The sample donors, healthy Finnish infants, were having corrective surgery for congenital heart defects. The thymus tissue came from resections taken during corrective heart surgery. Thymic as well as blood repertoires seemed to favor certain V and J genes unevenly. Reports from related research described highly overlapping thymic repertoires among unrelated individuals.

The material sequenced was thymocytes. This chain links TRBV30 with TRBJ1-5; no clear D gene. The sequence was collected from a girl less than two years old with a congenital heart defect. The DNA of the CDR3 is TGTGCCTGGAGTGTACAGCCCGATCAGCCCCAGCATTTT. Its translation is CAWSVQPDQPQHF.